This is a list of T cell receptor beta chains from one sample in a study of OX40 agonist ivuxolimab in advanced cancers. The assay was immunoSEQ multiplex PCR, and TCRdb's table has in-frame clones only and misses some. Found here are 50,000 to 75,000 clones, around 87% of them singletons; the top ten hold 0.3% to 0.45%. The source material was CD4+ or CD8+ T cells sorted from blood, sampled in a trial of the OX40 agonist ivuxolimab. The receptors shown here come from an adult with an advanced solid tumor such as melanoma, head and neck, liver or kidney cancer. Each CDR3 is given with its conserved first and last residue. The order of the fields is J gene, D gene, V gene, clone size, CDR3 protein, CDR3 DNA. A D gene is named only where the DNA matches it firmly. For some rows the clone size is stated as once, few or many, or as a class when expanded; others skip it.

TRBJ1-1	NA	TRBV7-9	few	CASSLALGTEAFF	TGTGCCAGCAGCTTAGCGTTGGGCACTGAAGCTTTCTTT
TRBJ2-5	TRBD2	TRBV5-4	NA	CASSLGSGGGSGETQYF	TGTGCCAGCAGCTTGGGATCGGGCGGGGGGTCAGGGGAGACCCAGTACTTC
TRBJ2-7	NA	TRBV7-2	NA	CASSSRGAGPGYF	TGTGCCAGCAGCTCGAGGGGTGCCGGGCCTGGGTACTTC
TRBJ1-1	NA	TRBV28	NA	CASSLTERLNTEAFF	TGTGCCAGCAGTTTAACGGAACGGCTGAACACTGAAGCTTTCTTT
TRBJ1-3	NA	TRBV28	NA	CAASLTAGNTIYF	TGTGCCGCCTCTTTAACAGCTGGAAACACCATATATTTT
TRBJ1-2	NA	TRBV4-1	NA	CASSHPGTAITF	TGCGCCAGCAGCCATCCCGGGACGGCGATCACCTTC
TRBJ2-2	NA	TRBV25-1	NA	CASSELLRADTGELFF	TGTGCCAGCAGTGAACTACTCCGGGCCGACACCGGGGAGCTGTTTTTT
TRBJ1-3	NA	TRBV9	NA	CASSVASQGLTGNTIYF	TGTGCCAGCAGCGTAGCTTCCCAGGGTCTCACTGGAAACACCATATATTTT
TRBJ2-3	NA	TRBV19	NA	CAASPGRSTDTQYF	TGTGCCGCCTCGCCTGGGCGAAGCACAGATACGCAGTATTTT
TRBJ1-1	NA	TRBV2	few	CASSVSMNTEAFF	TGTGCCAGCAGTGTAAGTATGAACACTGAAGCTTTCTTT
TRBJ2-1	TRBD2	TRBV7-9	NA	CASSLARGSSYNEQFF	TGTGCCAGCAGCTTAGCGCGGGGGTCCTCCTACAATGAGCAGTTCTTC
TRBJ1-2	TRBD1	TRBV30	NA	CAWTRQGDYGYTF	TGTGCCTGGACCAGACAGGGGGACTATGGCTACACCTTC
TRBJ2-1	NA	TRBV29-1	once	CSVDREQFF	TGCAGCGTTGACAGGGAGCAGTTCTTC
TRBJ1-5	TRBD1	TRBV2	NA	CASSDRTGGRPQHF	TGTGCCAGCAGTGACAGGACAGGGGGCCGGCCCCAGCATTTT
TRBJ1-6	NA	TRBV19	NA	CASSIGRDFSPLHF	TGTGCCAGTAGTATTGGCAGGGATTTTTCACCCCTCCACTTT
TRBJ1-1	NA	TRBV19	once	CASLRRGMNTEAFF	TGTGCCAGCCTTCGGAGGGGGATGAACACTGAAGCTTTCTTT
TRBJ1-5	NA	TRBV7-2	few	CASSLMQGGNQPQHF	TGTGCCAGCAGCTTAATGCAGGGAGGTAATCAGCCCCAGCATTTT
TRBJ2-3	NA	TRBV2	NA	CASSDGGFTQYF	TGTGCCAGCAGTGATGGAGGCTTTACGCAGTATTTT
TRBJ1-5	TRBD1	TRBV6-6	NA	CASSESAGGREPQHF	TGTGCCAGCTCGGAATCAGCAGGGGGCAGGGAGCCCCAGCATTTT
TRBJ1-1	NA	TRBV4-1	few	CASSQELRGVNTEAFF	TGCGCCAGCAGCCAAGAGTTACGAGGGGTGAACACTGAAGCTTTCTTT
TRBJ2-7	NA	TRBV2	once	CASSDEAYEQYF	TGTGCCAGCAGTGATGAGGCCTACGAGCAGTACTTC
TRBJ1-3	TRBD1	TRBV7-6	few	CASSIGAGGRGNTIYF	TGTGCCAGCAGCATCGGGGCAGGGGGCCGTGGAAACACCATATATTTT
TRBJ1-2	NA	TRBV27	NA	CASRRDRYYGYTF	TGTGCCAGCAGAAGAGACAGGTACTATGGCTACACCTTC